This TCR beta chain originates from a study of blood T cell repertoires in COVID-19. Per germline, CDR1 MNHEY and CDR2 SMNVEV (reference sequence). The CDR3 sequence is 15 residues long. V was pared by 2 bases and J by 4 bases, with 14 bases between. Only in-frame clones appear in the TCRdb table, and some are missing; sequencing was by immunoSEQ multiplex PCR. Of under 300,000 clones detected, less than 90% appear once; the ten largest clones hold roughly 12%. The chain recombines TRBV27 with TRBJ2-5; D perhaps matches TRBD2 (6 bases). The specimen sequenced was peripheral blood. This receptor was identified in a young woman with COVID-19, enrolled during active disease. CDR3 nucleotides: TGTGCCAGCAGTTTAGGGACTCGGAGTGGAGAGACCCAGTACTTC. Translation: CASSLGTRSGETQYF.